These 14 T cell receptor beta chains were sequenced from one sample in a study of chemoradiotherapy in HPV16-positive cancers. The data were produced by immunoSEQ multiplex PCR, yet TCRdb's version contains in-frame clones alone and is incomplete. The sample yields 14,000 or so clones, 69% seen once. This specimen was acquired from a patient who underwent chemoradiotherapy. These receptors came from a human donor with HPV-associated anogenital cancer.

This clone came up once. The J gene is TRBJ1-1, the V gene TRBV6-6; no clear D. This CDR3 has 12 residues. Looked up from germline, CDR1 is MNHNY and CDR2 is SVGAGI (reference sequence). Between the trimmed V and J ends, which lost 5 bases and 6 bases, there was a span of 10 bases. Here the CDR3 reads CASSLAGSEAFF. The CDR3 bases are TGTGCCAGCAGTCTCGCGGGGTCTGAAGCTTTCTTT.

J is TRBJ1-2 and V is TRBV4-1; D gene uncertain. CDR1 is MGHRA and CDR2 is YSYEKL in the germline V gene. Deletions cut 0 bases from V and 3 bases from J, with 14 bases between. The CDR3 runs to 16 residues. The CDR3 spells CASSQDYAGGDYGYTF. The CDR3 DNA follows: TGCGCCAGCAGCCAAGATTATGCAGGTGGGGACTATGGCTACACCTTC.

J is TRBJ2-3 and V is TRBV7-2; D is perhaps TRBD2 (5 bases). In germline, CDR1 is SGHTA, CDR2 FQGNSA. V was cut by 5 bases and J by 14 bases, with 26 bases left in between. The CDR3 has 15 amino acids. Written as DNA, the CDR3 is TGTGCCAGCAGCCTCGGATCGACTCACGGGGTAGGGCGGTATTTT. Translating gives CASSLGSTHGVGRYF.

Only a few counts were recorded for this clone. The chain has TRBV11-1 and TRBJ2-1; TRBD2 might be the D (6 bases). CDR3 length: 12 residues. Trimming shortened V by 5 bases and J by 8 bases, and 10 bases separated the two germline ends. CDR1 and CDR2 from the germline V gene are SGHAT and FQDESV (reference sequence). CDR3 DNA sequence: TGTGCCAGCAGCCCGCGGGGATATGAGCAGTTCTTC. This translates into CASSPRGYEQFF.

This chain uses TRBV6-1 with TRBJ1-5, with 8 bases matching TRBD1. Germline V CDR1 and CDR2: MNHNS, SASEGT. After removal of 5 bases from V and 3 bases from J, the junction contained 6 bases not matched to a gene. The CDR3 extends over 15 amino acids. CDR3: CASSWDRSYNQPQHF. CDR3 nucleotide sequence: TGTGCCAGCAGTTGGGACAGGAGTTACAATCAGCCCCAGCATTTT.

The V call is TRBV4-1, the J call TRBJ2-4; TRBD1 matches 7 bases. Germline lookup yields CDR1 MGHRA and CDR2 YSYEKL. The J segment lost 0 bases and the V segment lost 5 bases, leaving 7 bases of the junction unmatched. The CDR3 is 16 residues long. The CDR3: CASSSGQEIAKNIQYF. The CDR3 bases are TGCGCCAGCAGCTCAGGACAGGAAATAGCCAAAAACATTCAGTACTTC.

The V gene is TRBV5-1, the J gene TRBJ2-2; D not certain. Germline CDR1 SGHRS, CDR2 YFSETQ. V dropped 2 bases and J dropped 4 bases, with 12 bases sitting between them. The CDR3 is 15 residues long. The CDR3 loop is CASSLGSLTTGELFF. The CDR3 region has the DNA TGCGCCAGCAGCTTAGGCTCGCTTACCACCGGGGAGCTGTTTTTT.

The V gene is TRBV16, the J gene TRBJ1-2; TRBD1 is a possible D gene (5 bases). This CDR3 comprises 16 residues. Germline-derived CDR1 and CDR2 are KGHSY and FQNENV. V was trimmed by 4 bases and J by 2 bases, leaving 17 bases between them. The CDR3 spells CASSRNSGGSNYGYTF. In DNA form, the CDR3 reads TGTGCCAGCAGCCGAAACTCGGGGGGGTCGAACTATGGCTACACCTTC.

The rearrangement links TRBV30 to TRBJ1-6, with TRBD1 matching over 8 bases. Germline V lookup: CDR1 GTSNPN, CDR2 SVGIG (reference sequence). This CDR3 region has 13 residues. V lost 5 bases to trimming and J lost 11 bases; unmatched junction nucleotides: 8. The CDR3 protein is CAWGQGQHAPLHF. The CDR3 bases are TGTGCCTGGGGACAGGGACAGCATGCACCCCTCCACTTT. Filled out from reference TRBV30 and TRBJ1-6, the complete variable domain reads SQTIHQWPATLVQPVGSPLSLECTVEGTSNPNLYWYRQAAGRGLQLLFYSVGIGQISSEVPQNLSASRPQDRQFILSSKKLLLSDSGFYLCAWGQGQHAPLHFGNGTRLTVT.

This clone was observed a few times. The chain joins TRBV7-2 to TRBJ1-6, with D possibly TRBD1 on 5 matching bases. V lost 6 bases to trimming and J lost 6 bases, with 12 bases between them. The CDR3 loop spans 14 amino acids. Germline V lookup: CDR1 SGHTA, CDR2 FQGNSA. The CDR3 protein is CASSTRDLNSPLHF. The CDR3 DNA reads as TGTGCCAGCAGTACGAGGGACCTTAATTCACCCCTCCACTTT.

A few counts support this clone. V usage is TRBV15 and J usage is TRBJ1-2, with D hard to call. V lost 0 bases and J 4 bases, leaving 9 bases between the germline ends. Germline V lookup: CDR1 LNHNV, CDR2 YYDKDF (reference sequence). This CDR3 is 14 amino acids long. In DNA, the CDR3 is TGTGCCACCAGCAGAGATTGGACTAGCTATGGCTACACCTTC. Amino acid sequence: CATSRDWTSYGYTF.

The chain has TRBV10-2 and TRBJ1-1, with D possibly matching TRBD1 (5 bases). V dropped 7 bases and J dropped 1 base, with 10 bases sitting between them. There are 13 residues in the CDR3. From germline, CDR1 is WSHSY and CDR2 SAAADI. CDR3 coding DNA: TGCGCCAGCACTCGGGGCGAGAACACTGAAGCTTTCTTT. Translating it yields CASTRGENTEAFF.

Only a few counts were recorded for this clone. The junction shows a germline mismatch at one end, possibly a read error. The chain combines TRBV2 with TRBJ1-6; D is possibly TRBD1 (5 bases). CDR1 and CDR2 from the germline V gene are SNHLY and FYNNEI. The CDR3 runs 14 residues. CDR3 in DNA: TGTGCCAGCAAGCCGACAGTGATTAATTCAGCCCTCCACTTT. Translating gives CASKPTVINSALHF.

The genes are TRBV7-9 and TRBJ2-2; 10 bases are a match to TRBD1. This CDR3 region has 18 residues. Per the germline V gene, CDR1 is SEHNR and CDR2 is FQNEAQ (reference sequence). V lost 4 bases to trimming and J lost 5 bases; unmatched junction nucleotides: 13. CDR3 in amino acids: CASSSPGQGIVVTGELFF. The CDR3 DNA follows: TGTGCCAGCAGCTCCCCGGGACAGGGGATTGTTGTAACCGGGGAGCTGTTTTTT. Complete variable domain (other parts from reference TRBV7-9 and TRBJ2-2): DTGVSQNPRHKITKRGQNVTFRCDPISEHNRLYWYRQTLGQGPEFLTYFQNEAQLEKSRLLSDRFSAERPKGSFSTLEIQRTEQGDSAMYLCASSSPGQGIVVTGELFFGEGSRLTVL.